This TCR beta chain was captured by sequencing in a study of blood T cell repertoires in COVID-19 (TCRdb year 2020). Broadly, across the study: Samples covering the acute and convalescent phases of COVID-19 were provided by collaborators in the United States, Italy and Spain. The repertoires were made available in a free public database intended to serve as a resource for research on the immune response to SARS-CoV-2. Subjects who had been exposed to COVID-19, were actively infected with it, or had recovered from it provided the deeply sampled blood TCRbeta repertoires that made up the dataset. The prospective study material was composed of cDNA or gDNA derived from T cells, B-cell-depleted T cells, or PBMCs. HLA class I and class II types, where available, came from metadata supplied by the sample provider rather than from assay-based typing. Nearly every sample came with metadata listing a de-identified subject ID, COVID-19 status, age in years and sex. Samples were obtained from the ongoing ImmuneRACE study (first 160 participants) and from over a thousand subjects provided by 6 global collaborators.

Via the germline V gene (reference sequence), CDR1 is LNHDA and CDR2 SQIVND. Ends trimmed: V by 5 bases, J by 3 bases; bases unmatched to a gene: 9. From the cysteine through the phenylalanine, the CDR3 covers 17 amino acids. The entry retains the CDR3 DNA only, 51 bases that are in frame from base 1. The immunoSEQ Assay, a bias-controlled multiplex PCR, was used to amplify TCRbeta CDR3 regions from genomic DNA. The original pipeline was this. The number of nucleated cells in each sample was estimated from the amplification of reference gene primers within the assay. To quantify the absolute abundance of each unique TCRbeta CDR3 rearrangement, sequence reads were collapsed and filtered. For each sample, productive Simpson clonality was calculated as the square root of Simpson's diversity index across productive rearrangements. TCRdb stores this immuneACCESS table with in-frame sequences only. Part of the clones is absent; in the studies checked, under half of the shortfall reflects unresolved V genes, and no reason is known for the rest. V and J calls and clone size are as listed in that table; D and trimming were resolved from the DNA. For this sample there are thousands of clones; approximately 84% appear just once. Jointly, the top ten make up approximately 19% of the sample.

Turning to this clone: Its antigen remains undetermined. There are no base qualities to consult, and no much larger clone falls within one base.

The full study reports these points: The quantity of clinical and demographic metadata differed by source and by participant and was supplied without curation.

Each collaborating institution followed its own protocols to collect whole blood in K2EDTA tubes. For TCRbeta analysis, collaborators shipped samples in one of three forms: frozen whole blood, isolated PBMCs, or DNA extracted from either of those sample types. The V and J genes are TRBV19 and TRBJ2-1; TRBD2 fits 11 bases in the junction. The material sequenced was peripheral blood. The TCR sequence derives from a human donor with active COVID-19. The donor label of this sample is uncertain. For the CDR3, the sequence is CASSDASLAGGYNEQFF. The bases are TGTGCCAGTAGTGACGCGTCGCTAGCGGGAGGCTACAATGAGCAGTTCTTC.